These T cell receptor beta chains were read from a single sample in a study of blood T cell repertoires in COVID-19. Produced via immunoSEQ multiplex PCR; TCRdb's table is partial and in-frame only. The sample shows roughly 80,000 clones, 70% to 90% of them seen only once. The sequencing input was peripheral blood. These receptor sequences come from a woman of 80 years or more with acute or convalescent COVID-19. The CDR3 runs from the conserved cysteine through the conserved F or W. Rows may omit the clone size; those that give it use once, few, many or a size class.

j_call v_call clone_size cdr3_aa
TRBJ1-6 TRBV25-1 once CASSEGGGGSPLHF
TRBJ2-6 TRBV11-2 NA CASSVPTGAGANVLTF
TRBJ2-2 TRBV6-2/TRBV6-3 NA CASSRQGSNTGELFF
TRBJ1-4 TRBV15 once CATSGGILGEKLFF
TRBJ1-3 TRBV7-9 NA CASSLAGGSGNTIYF
TRBJ1-5 TRBV19 NA CASSEEAGQPQHF
TRBJ2-3 TRBV27 few CASSFRGRGDTQYF
TRBJ2-2 TRBV27 NA CASSLTGQGGTGELFF
TRBJ1-1 TRBV2 NA CASRTTGNEAFF
TRBJ1-4 TRBV4-1 NA CASSQDRGHYNEKLFF
TRBJ1-1 TRBV6-2/TRBV6-3 NA CASSDVQGWNTEAFF
TRBJ1-3 TRBV15 NA CATSRATGSGNTIYF
TRBJ1-1 TRBV7-8 once CASSLGLVGDTEAFF
TRBJ1-2 TRBV2 NA CASSATPGGGIYGYTF
TRBJ2-2 TRBV11-2 once CASSSLGGPTGELFF
TRBJ1-4 TRBV19 NA CASSPIDRDDEKLFF
TRBJ1-6 TRBV20-1 few CSASRQGAILGNSPLHF
TRBJ2-5 TRBV19 NA CASSTSGSNAETQYF
TRBJ2-2 TRBV5-1 NA CASSLPAGSTGELFF
TRBJ2-1 TRBV15 NA CATSRERDAGPQFF
TRBJ2-1 TRBV7-9 NA CASRLAHNEQFF
TRBJ2-3 TRBV25-1 NA CASSDIHKQDTQYF
TRBJ1-5 TRBV5-5 NA CASSLEGGINQPQHF
TRBJ2-3 TRBV15 NA CATSSRLPPDTQYF
TRBJ1-2 TRBV4-1 once CASSQDGTVNYGYTF
TRBJ2-7 TRBV5-1 NA CASSVGQGAVEQYF
TRBJ2-2 TRBV11-3 NA CASSWGQGEAGELFF
TRBJ1-5 TRBV29-1 NA CSVQLGGNQPQHF
TRBJ1-5 TRBV30 NA CAWSGDSYQPQHF
TRBJ1-3 TRBV6-2/TRBV6-3 NA CASSSTGRDRYSGNTIYF
TRBJ1-5 TRBV6-2/TRBV6-3 NA CASSRQENQPQHF
TRBJ2-1 TRBV6-5 NA CASGRTSGITGEQFF
TRBJ2-1 TRBV30 NA CAWSGGYNEQFF
TRBJ1-2 TRBV6-1 NA CASTLDGLDYGYTF
TRBJ2-1 TRBV2 NA CASSALPGGPLWEQFF
TRBJ1-6 TRBV30 NA CAWSRESSYNSPLHF
TRBJ2-1 TRBV15 NA CATSRDLRDNEQFF
TRBJ1-4 TRBV6-5 NA CASSYRGTGGGEKLFF
TRBJ2-4 TRBV7-9 once CASSLVDGAGNIQYF
TRBJ2-3 TRBV12-3/TRBV12-4 NA CASSSQPTAQYF
TRBJ2-7 TRBV2 NA CASSPQDRGRKQYF
TRBJ2-1 TRBV30 NA CAWNRGPYNEQFF
TRBJ1-2 TRBV5-6 NA CASSSIEAGPNYGYTF
TRBJ2-7 TRBV12-3/TRBV12-4 NA CASSSGGEQYF
TRBJ2-5 TRBV12-3/TRBV12-4 once CASSRLARETQYF
TRBJ2-3 TRBV6-2/TRBV6-3 NA CASSYGGAGTDTQYF
TRBJ2-5 TRBV5-1 NA CASSPSWSLVQETQYF
TRBJ1-6 TRBV11-2 once CASSEGRARNNSPLHF
TRBJ2-2 TRBV5-1 NA CASSSEGGRSSGELFF
TRBJ1-6 TRBV7-6 NA CASSLFGNSPLHF
TRBJ1-1 TRBV23-1 NA CASSHRSQGGTLNTEAFF
TRBJ2-1 TRBV6-4 NA CASSDTPASGSHGQFF
TRBJ2-5 TRBV18 NA CASSLAAAYQETQYF
TRBJ2-1 TRBV6-5 NA CASIPPGGGHNEQFF